This entry lists 11 T cell receptor beta chains sequenced from one sample in a study of CD8 T cells in ankylosing spondylitis. TCRdb ran MiXCR on the 5' RACE reads and lists one entry per CDR3 protein. The data show some 220,000 distinct CDR3 sequences, 8.2% seen once. The sample comprised blood, either unsorted or a sorted T cell fraction (not recorded which). The receptors originated from a female donor with ankylosing spondylitis or in good health (not recorded which).

In its sample, this clonotype was seen many times. V gene TRBV27 combines with J gene TRBJ1-5; 9 nucleotides line up with TRBD1. This CDR3 region has 13 residues. Germline loops: CDR1 MNHEY, CDR2 SMNVEV (reference sequence). V was clipped by 6 bases and J by 6 bases; unmatched bases: 3. The CDR3 coding sequence is TGTGCCAGCAGACAGGGGGCGAGTCAGCCCCAGCATTTT. Protein: CASRQGASQPQHF.

In its sample, this clonotype was seen many times. This rearrangement joins TRBV6-2 or TRBV6-3 to TRBJ1-6; tentatively, D is TRBD1 (6 bases). Trimming shortened V by 7 bases and J by 7 bases, and 17 bases separated the two germline ends. The CDR3 has 15 residues. Germline-derived CDR1 and CDR2 are MNHEY and SVGEGT. CDR3 DNA sequence: TGTGCCAGCACTTTAGGAGGACAGCTGAATTCACCCCTCCACTTT. As protein: CASTLGGQLNSPLHF.

This clonotype came up many times. The rearrangement joins TRBV20-1 to TRBJ2-3, with D hard to call. V lost 4 bases to trimming and J lost 2 bases, with 10 bases between them. From germline, CDR1 is DFQATT and CDR2 SNEGSKA (reference sequence). This CDR3 contains 13 residues. The CDR3 sequence: CSATSGFTDTQYF. The CDR3 DNA follows: TGCAGTGCTACTTCCGGATTCACAGATACGCAGTATTTT.

There are many counts of this clonotype. The J gene is TRBJ2-7, the V gene TRBV2; D not certain. Trimming stripped 1 base from V and 1 base from J, with 11 bases between. This CDR3 region has 15 residues. Germline V gene data show CDR1 as SNHLY and CDR2 as FYNNEI. For the CDR3, the DNA is TGTGCCAGCAGTGAAGTGGTGGTAGAGTCCTACGAGCAGTACTTC. It translates to CASSEVVVESYEQYF.

Many counts were recorded for this clonotype. V usage is TRBV20-1 and J usage is TRBJ1-3, with 8 nucleotides matching TRBD1. The J segment lost 3 bases and the V segment lost 5 bases, leaving 6 bases of the junction unmatched. The CDR3 loop spans 14 amino acids. The germline V gene has CDR1 DFQATT and CDR2 SNEGSKA (reference sequence). The CDR3 reads CSALTGGGGNTIYF. The CDR3 DNA is TGCAGTGCTTTAACAGGGGGTGGTGGAAACACCATATATTTT.

This clonotype occurred many times. The chain links TRBV20-1 to TRBJ2-3, with D unclear. Trimming shortened V by 6 bases and J by 2 bases, and 9 bases separated the two germline ends. The CDR3 has 12 residues. Germline CDR1 is DFQATT and CDR2 is SNEGSKA (reference sequence). The CDR3 loop is CSAGPFTDTQYF. In DNA, the CDR3 is TGCAGTGCCGGACCTTTCACAGATACGCAGTATTTT.

The rearrangement uses TRBV7-9 and TRBJ2-3; 7 nucleotides match TRBD1. The CDR3 length is 16 residues. The germline CDR1 and CDR2 sequences are SEHNR and FQNEAQ (reference sequence). V lost 5 bases and J lost 0; bases outside the gene matches: 8. The CDR3 DNA is TGTGCCAGCAGCACTACGACAGGGCCGAGCACAGATACGCAGTATTTT. It yields the protein CASSTTTGPSTDTQYF.

To note about this clonotype: A much larger clone is a single base away; this may be a read error. The rearrangement links TRBV12-3 or TRBV12-4 to TRBJ1-3; TRBD1 is a possible D gene (6 bases). The CDR3 has 15 residues. Trimming left V 8 bases short and J 4 bases short, with 18 bases between. CDR3 sequence: CASGTGTRVGNTIYF. CDR3 bases: TGTGCCAGCGGAACCGGGACAAGGGTCGGAAACACCATATATTTT.

On this clonotype itself: At one of its ends the junction is not consistent with the germline gene, which may arise from a read error. J is TRBJ2-6 and V is TRBV5-6; D might be TRBD1 (5 bases). This CDR3 has 17 residues. CDR1 is SGHDT, CDR2 YYEEEE, per germline. The CDR3 is CASSFRRTLSGADVPTF. Here the CDR3 DNA reads TGTGCCAGCAGCTTTCGACGTACACTCTCTGGGGCCGACGTCCCGACTTTC.

This clonotype was seen a single time. The V call is TRBV20-1, the J call TRBJ2-1, with 9 bases matching TRBD2. J gave up 2 bases and V 6 bases, and 11 bases lay outside the gene matches. The CDR3 sequence is 16 residues long. The germline CDR1 and CDR2 sequences are DFQATT and SNEGSKA (reference sequence). In DNA, the CDR3 is TGCAGTGCAAGGACAGCGGGAGGCCGGACCTACAATGAGCAGTTCTTC. Its protein is CSARTAGGRTYNEQFF.

This clonotype was seen at least ten times. The chain combines TRBV29-1 with TRBJ2-3, with 7 bases aligning to TRBD2. Germline V gene sequence: CDR1 SQVTM, CDR2 ANQGSEA. The CDR3 has 15 amino acids. V was pared by 6 bases and J by 2 bases, with 11 bases of the junction left unmatched. The CDR3 reads CSVAGGRGDTDTQYF. The CDR3 DNA reads TGCAGCGTCGCCGGGGGGAGAGGGGACACAGATACGCAGTATTTT.